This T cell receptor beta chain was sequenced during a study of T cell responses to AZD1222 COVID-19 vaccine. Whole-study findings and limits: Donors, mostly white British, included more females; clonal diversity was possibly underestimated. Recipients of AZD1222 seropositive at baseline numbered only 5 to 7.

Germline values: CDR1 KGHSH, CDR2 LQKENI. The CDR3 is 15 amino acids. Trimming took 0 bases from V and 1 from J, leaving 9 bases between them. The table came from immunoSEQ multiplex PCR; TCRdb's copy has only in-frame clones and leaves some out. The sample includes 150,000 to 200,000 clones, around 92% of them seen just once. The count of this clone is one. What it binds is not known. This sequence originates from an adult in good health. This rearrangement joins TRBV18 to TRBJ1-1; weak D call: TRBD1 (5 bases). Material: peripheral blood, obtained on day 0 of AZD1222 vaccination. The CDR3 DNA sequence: TGTGCCAGCTCACCACCCCACGGGACGAACACTGAAGCTTTCTTT. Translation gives CASSPPHGTNTEAFF.